These T cell receptor beta chains were read from a single sample in a study of OX40 agonist ivuxolimab in advanced cancers. Here immunoSEQ multiplex PCR was the method, and the copy in TCRdb shows in-frame clones only, minus some. The repertoire holds approximately 54,000 clones, with around 93% as singletons. Sequenced material: CD4+ or CD8+ T cells sorted from blood, taken in a trial of the OX40 agonist ivuxolimab. These receptors came from an adult with an advanced solid tumor such as melanoma, head and neck, liver or kidney cancer. CDR3s include the opening cysteine and the closing phenylalanine or tryptophan. The D gene is left open where the match is weak. Clone size is given for some rows only: seen once, a few or many times, or a class if the clone is expanded.

TRBD2	TRBV19	TRBJ2-1	.	CASSISGSGNEQFF
TRBD1	TRBV6-5	TRBJ1-4	.	CASRTGQGYEKLFF
.	TRBV15	TRBJ1-1	.	CATSRFRDLNTEAFF
.	TRBV4-1	TRBJ1-1	medium-sized	CASSLLVGGRNTEAFF
TRBD2	TRBV15	TRBJ2-1	.	CATSTGLADYNEQFF
.	TRBV6-5	TRBJ2-3	.	CASSYVGGDTQYF
.	TRBV27	TRBJ2-7	.	CASSLGDTYEQYF
.	TRBV19	TRBJ2-1	.	CASSIYSNEQFF
.	TRBV15	TRBJ2-3	.	CATSPAPQGETDTQYF
TRBD1	TRBV6-6	TRBJ1-1	once	CASMTGRSGNTEAFF
TRBD2	TRBV4-2	TRBJ2-5	few	CASSQGTSSQETQYF
.	TRBV10-3	TRBJ2-7	once	CAISEGTSYEQYF
.	TRBV7-7	TRBJ2-5	.	CASSLDTRAGETQYF
.	TRBV4-1	TRBJ1-1	.	CASSQAGLEAFF
TRBD2	TRBV5-4	TRBJ2-3	.	CASSLLGLAGAGDTQYF
.	TRBV18	TRBJ2-7	.	CASSLEMTVPIYEQYF
.	TRBV11-2	TRBJ2-7	.	CASSGGLLYEQYF
.	TRBV7-2	TRBJ2-2	.	CASSLASTYTGELFF
TRBD1	TRBV5-8	TRBJ2-3	.	CASSLAQGAISTDTQYF
.	TRBV4-3	TRBJ1-5	.	CASSQEQSYNQPQHF
.	TRBV7-9	TRBJ1-1	.	CASSPPGSPLEAFF
.	TRBV4-1	TRBJ1-2	.	CASSQTPVYGYTF
TRBD1	TRBV5-5	TRBJ1-1	.	CASSLGTGITEAFF
TRBD2	TRBV7-9	TRBJ2-7	.	CASSLILAGGEQYF
.	TRBV28	TRBJ2-7	once	CASSTPNGVTSYTYEQYF
TRBD2	TRBV9	TRBJ2-7	.	CASSPGTSGSYEQYF
.	TRBV27	TRBJ1-5	.	CASSLSSGGNQPQHF
.	TRBV29-1	TRBJ1-4	.	CSVGSSSTNEKLFF
.	TRBV6-4	TRBJ2-1	.	CASSQSSSYNEQFF
TRBD1	TRBV10-3	TRBJ2-3	.	CAITERGLTDTQYF
TRBD1	TRBV19	TRBJ2-1	.	CASSLGQGEWNEQFF
.	TRBV10-1	TRBJ1-4	.	CASSELGTQSTNEKLFF
.	TRBV27	TRBJ1-5	.	CASSLQGSNQPQHF
.	TRBV2	TRBJ1-1	.	CASSAGPMNTEAFF
.	TRBV5-6	TRBJ2-7	.	CASSLGFSSAYEQYF
.	TRBV27	TRBJ2-7	.	CASSLSTAYEQYF
TRBD1	TRBV28	TRBJ1-2	.	CASSLGQGDGYTF
TRBD1	TRBV5-8	TRBJ1-5	.	CASSLGTGGTNQPQHF
TRBD1	TRBV9	TRBJ1-1	.	CASSTGGETEAFF
.	TRBV4-2	TRBJ1-1	.	CASSQGLGLNTEAFF
.	TRBV7-9	TRBJ1-1	.	CASSFDEAFFGVAFF
.	TRBV27	TRBJ2-1	.	CASSQTGYNEQFF
.	TRBV19	TRBJ2-5	.	CASSIAGTHQETQYF
.	TRBV5-6	TRBJ2-2	.	CASSSLGTTNTGELFF
TRBD2	TRBV9	TRBJ2-5	.	CASSPHIPLTSGQETQYF
.	TRBV5-5	TRBJ1-3	.	CASSPERYSGNTIYF
TRBD1	TRBV6-5	TRBJ2-2	.	CASRRTGGNTGELFF
TRBD2	TRBV11-2	TRBJ2-1	.	CASSVLGFSGGTYNEQFF
.	TRBV27	TRBJ2-3	.	CASSPYPDTQYF
TRBD1	TRBV7-7	TRBJ1-1	.	CASSLADRGDTEAFF
.	TRBV5-5	TRBJ1-2	.	CASSPYGGGYGYTF
.	TRBV19	TRBJ2-1	.	CASSIGTGIYNEQFF
TRBD1	TRBV27	TRBJ2-5	.	CASSLGQGRETQYF
TRBD1	TRBV5-1	TRBJ2-1	.	CASSLGPGQGGDEQFF
.	TRBV19	TRBJ2-2	.	CASIQGWGGELFF
TRBD2	TRBV9	TRBJ2-1	.	CASSISGSDSSYNEQFF
.	TRBV6-6	TRBJ2-7	.	CASRVPGGETYEQYF